The 28 T cell receptor beta chains listed next were all sequenced from one sample in a study of T cell responses to AZD1222 COVID-19 vaccine. The assay was immunoSEQ multiplex PCR, and TCRdb's table has in-frame clones only and misses some. Of 79,000 or so clones in the sample, roughly 90% were seen once. The sample here was peripheral blood, taken 28 days after the second AZD1222 dose. All receptors derive from an adult who received the AZD1222 COVID-19 vaccine.

V and J are TRBV14 and TRBJ2-7, with TRBD1 matching 9 bases. Trimming took 5 bases from V and 6 from J; bases not matched to a gene: 5. The CDR3 has 13 residues. In germline, CDR1 is SGHDN, CDR2 FVKESK. CDR3 sequence: CASSAGTGLEQYV. The CDR3 region has the DNA TGTGCCAGCAGCGCCGGGACAGGGCTCGAGCAGTACGTC.

This clone was seen a few times. In DNA, the CDR3 is TGTGCCAGCAGTTTTGCCCGGGAGGGGGCTGAAGCTTTCTTT. Residues: CASSFAREGAEAFF. The gene calls are TRBV27 and TRBJ1-1, with TRBD1 as a possible D gene (6 bases). Germline CDR1 MNHEY, CDR2 SMNVEV (reference sequence). The CDR3 is 14 amino acids. Trimming stripped 3 bases from V and 6 bases from J, with 14 bases between.

V and J are TRBV9 and TRBJ1-1; D uncertain. The germline CDR1 and CDR2 sequences are SGDLS and YYNGEE. CDR3 length equals 13 residues. V lost 4 bases and J lost 6, with 13 bases in between. CDR3: CASSPGRLAEAFF. The CDR3 bases are TGTGCCAGCAGCCCCGGCCGGCTCGCTGAAGCTTTCTTT. Full variable domain (missing parts from reference TRBV9 and TRBJ1-1): DSGVTQTPKHLITATGQRVTLRCSPRSGDLSVYWYQQSLDQGLQFLIQYYNGEERAKGNILERFSAQQFPDLHSELNLSSLELGDSALYFCASSPGRLAEAFFGQGTRLTVV.

The CDR3 sequence: CASSQSRDASGYTF. The CDR3 DNA follows: TGTGCCAGCAGCCAAAGCCGGGACGCCAGTGGCTACACCTTC. This rearrangement joins TRBV4-2 to TRBJ1-2; possibly TRBD1 for D (5 bases). V was pared by 2 bases and J by 7 bases, with 14 bases between. Germline assignment: CDR1 LGHNA and CDR2 YNFKEQ. This CDR3 is 14 amino acids long.

The chain links TRBV5-1 to TRBJ1-1; D remains unclear. The CDR3 runs to 13 residues. The V end lost 0 bases, the J end lost 11 bases, and 14 bases lay between the germline ends. From germline, CDR1 is SGHRS and CDR2 YFSETQ. CDR3 protein: CASSLVGKLEAFF. The CDR3 DNA follows: TGCGCCAGCAGCTTGGTCGGGAAACTTGAGGCTTTCTTT. Full variable domain (remainder filled in from reference TRBV5-1 and TRBJ1-1): KAGVTQTPRYLIKTRGQQVTLSCSPISGHRSVSWYQQTPGQGLQFLFEYFSETQRNKGNFPGRFSGRQFSNSRSEMNVSTLELGDSALYLCASSLVGKLEAFFGQGTRLTVV.

This chain uses TRBV4-2 with TRBJ1-5, with 12 bases identical to TRBD1. The junction had 10 bases not matched to a gene; V was cut back by 3 bases and J by 1 base. CDR1 and CDR2 from the germline V gene are LGHNA and YNFKEQ. This CDR3 region has 19 residues. CDR3 residues: CASSHPPGTGGLSNQPQHF. The CDR3 nucleotides read TGTGCCAGCAGCCACCCCCCTGGGACAGGGGGCTTGAGCAATCAGCCCCAGCATTTT.

The V and J genes are TRBV4-1 and TRBJ2-1; 9 bases line up with TRBD1. There are 17 residues in the CDR3. Germline CDR1 MGHRA, CDR2 YSYEKL. V trimming: 2 bases; J trimming: 3 bases; junction bases outside the gene matches: 8. CDR3 sequence: CASSQTRDRDFYNEQFF. The CDR3 nucleotides read TGCGCCAGCAGCCAAACCCGGGACAGGGATTTCTACAATGAGCAGTTCTTC.

This clone was seen once. The chain recombines TRBV2 with TRBJ1-1; no firm D call. CDR1 is SNHLY and CDR2 is FYNNEI in the germline V gene. The V and J ends lost 2 bases and 1 base respectively, with 5 bases between them. The CDR3 extends over 13 amino acids. CDR3 sequence reads: CASSESGNTEAFF. The CDR3 DNA is TGTGCCAGCAGTGAATCAGGGAACACTGAAGCTTTCTTT.

This chain connects TRBV6-1 to TRBJ1-2; no firm D call. The germline V and J ends were trimmed by 1 base and 8 bases, with 17 bases remaining between them. CDR1 is MNHNS and CDR2 is SASEGT in the germline V gene. The CDR3 consists of 15 residues. This CDR3 reads CASSEEASPTGGYTF. Here the CDR3 DNA reads TGTGCCAGCAGTGAAGAGGCCAGCCCCACCGGGGGCTACACCTTC.

This clone was counted between two and nine times. The V and J genes are TRBV27 and TRBJ1-2; D remains unclear. Germline V gives CDR1 MNHEY, CDR2 SMNVEV (reference sequence). V dropped 3 bases and J dropped 0 bases, with 5 bases sitting between them. The CDR3 length is 13 residues. In nucleotides, the CDR3 is TGTGCCAGCAGTTTCGGACCTAACTATGGCTACACCTTC. It encodes CASSFGPNYGYTF.

The chain uses TRBV18 and TRBJ2-7; 9 positions agree with TRBD1. The trim removed 3 bases at V and 0 bases at J, leaving 12 bases unmatched. Germline CDR1 reads KGHSH; CDR2 reads LQKENI. The CDR3 has 18 amino acids. The CDR3 here is CASSPGQGRVKSSYEQYV. As DNA, the CDR3 is TGTGCCAGCTCACCGGGACAGGGCAGGGTAAAGAGCTCCTACGAGCAGTACGTC.

V usage is TRBV7-9 and J usage is TRBJ1-2; maybe TRBD1 (6 bases). The CDR3 is 13 amino acids. V lost 5 bases and J lost 4, with 11 bases in between. From germline, CDR1 is SEHNR and CDR2 FQNEAQ (reference sequence). CDR3 nucleotides: TGTGCCAGCAGCCCCGAGGGGGGCTATGGCTACACCTTC. This translates into CASSPEGGYGYTF.

The CDR3 sequence: CAETGGVNSPLHF. The CDR3 DNA is TGTGCAGAGACAGGGGGCGTTAATTCACCCCTCCACTTT. The rearrangement joins TRBV2 to TRBJ1-6, with TRBD1 matching 10 bases. Germline V gene sequence: CDR1 SNHLY, CDR2 FYNNEI. There are 13 residues in the CDR3.

CDR3 region: CASSRSGVLWYF. The CDR3 bases are TGTGCCAGCAGTAGATCAGGGGTATTGTGGTACTTC. The chain has TRBV27 and TRBJ2-7; tentatively, D is TRBD1 (6 bases). Trimming cost V 5 bases and J 12 bases, with 17 bases left between them. Per the germline V gene, CDR1 is MNHEY and CDR2 is SMNVEV (reference sequence). The CDR3 covers 12 residues.

In DNA, the CDR3 is TGTGCCAGCAGTTTATATGCAGGGGCTCTCCCGAGCTCCTACGAGCAGTACTTC. Protein: CASSLYAGALPSSYEQYF. This sequence joins TRBV28 and TRBJ2-7; a possible D gene is TRBD1 (6 bases). CDR1 MDHEN and CDR2 SYDVKM come from the germline V gene. This CDR3 contains 18 residues. The V gene lost 1 base and the J gene lost 0 bases, with 19 bases spanning the gap.

In this sample, this clone turned up once. The chain links TRBV15 to TRBJ1-2; D perhaps matches TRBD1 (5 bases). Deletions cut 5 bases from V and 8 bases from J, with 21 bases between. The CDR3 has 15 residues. Germline loops: CDR1 LNHNV, CDR2 YYDKDF (reference sequence). Here the CDR3 reads CATSAWGEGASGYTF. The CDR3 DNA reads TGTGCCACCAGCGCCTGGGGGGAGGGAGCCTCCGGCTACACCTTC. Supplemented by reference TRBV15 and TRBJ1-2, the full variable domain reads DAMVIQNPRYQVTQFGKPVTLSCSQTLNHNVMYWYQQKSSQAPKLLFHYYDKDFNNEADTPDNFQSRRPNTSFCFLDIRSPGLGDTAMYLCATSAWGEGASGYTFGSGTRLTVV.

The chain uses TRBV4-1 and TRBJ1-1; no reliable D call. V lost 1 base and J lost 11, with 14 bases in between. CDR3 length: 13 amino acids. The germline gives CDR1 MGHRA, CDR2 YSYEKL. The CDR3 nucleotides are TGCGCCAGCAGCCAAGGGGCCGCCCCGGGTGCTTTCTTT. Its translation: CASSQGAAPGAFF.

The chain joins TRBV9 to TRBJ1-4; tentatively, D is TRBD1 (6 bases). Germline-derived CDR1 and CDR2 are SGDLS and YYNGEE. The CDR3 length is 15 residues. V shed 3 bases and J shed 8 bases, with 17 bases lying between them. Written as DNA, the CDR3 is TGTGCCAGCAGCGGAAACCGGGACATTGGAGAAAAACTGTTTTTT. Residues: CASSGNRDIGEKLFF.

V is TRBV2 and J is TRBJ2-7, with 9 bases matching TRBD1. V dropped 7 bases and J dropped 6; count of bases not matched to a gene: 19. The CDR3 has 17 amino acids. CDR1 and CDR2 (germline): SNHLY, FYNNEI. The CDR3, as DNA: TGTGCCAGCATACGAGACGGACCGGGACAGGGAGTCCCCGAGCAGTACGTC. Amino acids: CASIRDGPGQGVPEQYV.

The genes are TRBV19 and TRBJ2-1; D could derive from TRBD1 or TRBD2 (5 bases each). The CDR3 runs to 12 residues. Germline V gene lookup returns CDR1 LNHDA and CDR2 SQIVND (reference sequence). V was pared by 8 bases and J by 2 bases, with 7 bases between. The CDR3 coding sequence is TGTGCCAGTGTGGGACCCTACAATGAGCAGTTCTTC. Translation: CASVGPYNEQFF.

The genes are TRBV4-2 and TRBJ1-2; D is undetermined. This CDR3 contains 15 residues. From germline, CDR1 is LGHNA and CDR2 YNFKEQ. V gave up 0 bases and J gave up 10 bases, with 18 bases separating them. CDR3 in DNA: TGTGCCAGCAGCCAAGAACCGTTGGCGGGGATTGACTACACCTTC. Translating gives CASSQEPLAGIDYTF.

The CDR3 region is CASSRGGRGRLRGYTF. The CDR3 DNA reads TGCGCCAGCAGTCGAGGTGGTAGGGGTAGGTTGCGCGGCTACACCTTC. The chain couples TRBV23-1 to TRBJ1-2, with a possible D match to TRBD1 (5 bases). TRBV23-1 is an ORF; its function is uncertain. There are 16 residues in the CDR3. The V end was cut by 4 bases, the J end by 8 bases, with 23 bases between.

The rearrangement links TRBV7-9 to TRBJ1-5; D is unclear. With 6 bases removed from V and 4 bases from J, the gap between germline ends came to 13 bases. CDR1 SEHNR and CDR2 FQNEAQ come from the germline V gene (reference sequence). The CDR3 spans 14 residues. DNA of the CDR3: TGTGCCAGCAGGGCACTACATAGTAATCAGCCCCAGCATTTT. Residues: CASRALHSNQPQHF. Using reference TRBV7-9 and TRBJ1-5 for the parts outside the CDR3, the full variable domain is DTGVSQNPRHKITKRGQNVTFRCDPISEHNRLYWYRQTLGQGPEFLTYFQNEAQLEKSRLLSDRFSAERPKGSFSTLEIQRTEQGDSAMYLCASRALHSNQPQHFGDGTRLSIL.

The gene calls are TRBV27 and TRBJ2-7; TRBD1 matches 7 bases. Germline V gene data show CDR1 as MNHEY and CDR2 as SMNVEV (reference sequence). J lost 0 bases, V lost 6 bases, and 2 bases had no gene match. The CDR3 length is 13 residues. Here the CDR3 reads CASRQGTSYEQYF. The CDR3 bases are TGTGCCAGCAGACAGGGGACCTCCTACGAGCAGTACTTC.

The gene calls are TRBV11-2 and TRBJ1-1; possible D gene TRBD1, 5 bases. The germline V and J ends were trimmed by 3 bases and 1 base, with 9 bases remaining between them. The CDR3 is 14 residues long. Germline V gives CDR1 SGHAT, CDR2 FQNNGV. The CDR3 DNA follows: TGTGCCAGCAGCTTCAGGGTAAAGAACACTGAAGCTTTCTTT. This codes for CASSFRVKNTEAFF.

The chain uses TRBV5-8 and TRBJ1-1; D gene unclear. V lost 7 bases and J 3 bases, leaving 7 bases between the germline ends. The CDR3 is made up of 11 amino acids. The germline gives CDR1 SGHTS, CDR2 YDEGEE. CDR3 bases: TGTGCCAGCGAGGGATACACTGAAGCTTTCTTT. Its protein product is CASEGYTEAFF. The whole variable domain, remainder taken from reference TRBV5-8 and TRBJ1-1, is EAGVTQSPTHLIKTRGQQATLRCSPISGHTSVYWYQQALGLGLQFLLWYDEGEERNRGNFPPRFSGRQFPNYSSELNVNALELEDSALYLCASEGYTEAFFGQGTRLTVV.

The chain links TRBV7-2 to TRBJ2-5; TRBD2 matches 7 bases. Trimming at V came to 5 bases and at J to 3 bases, leaving 3 bases not matched to a gene. The CDR3 contains 13 residues. Germline lookup yields CDR1 SGHTA and CDR2 FQGNSA. The CDR3 DNA follows: TGTGCCAGCAGCCGGGGGAGGGAAGAGACCCAGTACTTC. It yields the protein CASSRGREETQYF.

The gene calls are TRBV11-3 and TRBJ2-7; 8 bases line up with TRBD2. The CDR3 consists of 16 residues. Germline values: CDR1 SGHNT, CDR2 YENEEA. The V segment lost 3 bases and the J segment 0 bases; nucleotides outside the gene matches: 7. CDR3 loop: CASSLAGGLASYEQYV. CDR3 coding DNA: TGTGCCAGCAGCTTGGCCGGCGGACTAGCCTCCTACGAGCAGTACGTC.